The source of this T cell receptor (beta chain) is a study of early stage breast cancer tumors. Germline V gives CDR1 MNHNY, CDR2 SVGAGI (reference sequence). Trimming took off 0 bases at V and 5 bases at J, with 17 bases between the two ends. This CDR3 spans 16 amino acids. Some clones are missing from TCRdb's copy, which holds only in-frame ones; the method was immunoSEQ multiplex PCR. This table has about 72,000 clones, more than 60% appearing once. The chain carries TRBV6-6 and TRBJ2-7; D gene unclear. This clonotype was sampled from a person in their sixties or seventies with breast cancer. Sequencing was performed on blood. The CDR3 spells CASSYSIRTASHEQYF. DNA of the CDR3: TGTGCCAGCAGTTACTCGATTAGAACAGCAAGCCACGAGCAGTACTTC.